This T cell receptor (beta chain) was sequenced during a study of CD8 T cells in ankylosing spondylitis. This CDR3 comprises 15 residues. V was pared by 9 bases and J by 8 bases, with 23 bases between. Points from the study as a whole: Seemingly distinctive of ankylosing spondylitis blood was a TCR beta motif formed by eight highly homologous variants. CD8+ by phenotype, disease-linked clones were relatively rare in peripheral blood.

Libraries of TCR beta came from quantitative 5'-RACE with molecular barcodes. TCRdb reprocessed the 5' RACE reads via MiXCR and lists one record per CDR3 protein. Here the sample spans under 300,000 distinct CDR3 sequences, 18% being singletons. A remark on this clonotype: Its antigen is still unknown.

The chain is built from TRBV12-3 or TRBV12-4 and TRBJ2-1; D assignment may be TRBD1 or TRBD2 (5 bases each). The receptor was derived from a male donor with ankylosing spondylitis or in good health (not recorded which). Sequencing was carried out using blood, either unsorted or a sorted T cell fraction (not recorded which). CDR3 coding DNA: TGTGCCAGTACCAGCTCGCCCCGGGGACGGGATGAGCAGTTCTTC. Its translation: CASTSSPRGRDEQFF.